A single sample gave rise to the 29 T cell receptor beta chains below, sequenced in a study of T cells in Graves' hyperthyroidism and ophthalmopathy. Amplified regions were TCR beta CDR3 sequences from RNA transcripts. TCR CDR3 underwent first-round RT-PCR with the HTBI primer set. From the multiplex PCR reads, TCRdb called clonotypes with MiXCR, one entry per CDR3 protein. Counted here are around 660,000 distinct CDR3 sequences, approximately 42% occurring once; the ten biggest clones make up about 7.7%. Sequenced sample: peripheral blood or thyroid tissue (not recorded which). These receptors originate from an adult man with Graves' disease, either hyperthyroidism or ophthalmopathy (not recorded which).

The CDR3 sequence is CASSYWGQRNTEAFF. CDR3 nucleotides: TGTGCCAGCAGTTACTGGGGACAGAGGAACACTGAAGCTTTCTTT. The chain uses TRBV6-5 and TRBJ1-1; 7 positions match TRBD1. CDR1 MNHEY and CDR2 SVGAGI come from the germline V gene. This CDR3 is 15 amino acids long. The V gene end was trimmed by 1 base and the J gene end by 1 base; junction bases not matched to a gene: 3.

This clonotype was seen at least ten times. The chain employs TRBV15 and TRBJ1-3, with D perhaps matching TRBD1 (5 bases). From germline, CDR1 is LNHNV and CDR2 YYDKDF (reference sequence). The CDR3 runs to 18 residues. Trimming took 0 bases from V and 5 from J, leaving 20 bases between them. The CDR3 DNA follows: TGTGCCACCAGCAGAGATGCCCCTTCTCCGGGACTGCGAAACACCATATATTTT. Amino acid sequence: CATSRDAPSPGLRNTIYF.

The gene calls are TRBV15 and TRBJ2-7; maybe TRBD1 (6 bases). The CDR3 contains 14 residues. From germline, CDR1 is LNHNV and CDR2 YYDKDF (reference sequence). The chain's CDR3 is CASPGASLNYEQYF. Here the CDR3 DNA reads TGTGCTAGCCCAGGGGCCTCTCTTAACTACGAGCAGTACTTC.

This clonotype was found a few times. CDR3: CAILGPGNTIYF. The CDR3, as DNA: TGTGCCATCCTTGGGCCTGGAAACACCATATATTTT. This rearrangement joins TRBV10-3 to TRBJ1-3; D call uncertain. The germline V gene encodes CDR1 ENHRY and CDR2 SYGVKD. V was cut by 8 bases and J by 2 bases, with 7 bases left in between. This CDR3 contains 12 residues.

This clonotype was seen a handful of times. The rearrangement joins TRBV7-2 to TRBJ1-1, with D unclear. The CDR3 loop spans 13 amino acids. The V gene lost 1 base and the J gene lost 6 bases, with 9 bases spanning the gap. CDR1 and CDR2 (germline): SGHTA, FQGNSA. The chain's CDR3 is CASSLDPTPEAFF. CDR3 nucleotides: TGTGCCAGCAGCTTAGATCCCACCCCTGAAGCTTTCTTT.

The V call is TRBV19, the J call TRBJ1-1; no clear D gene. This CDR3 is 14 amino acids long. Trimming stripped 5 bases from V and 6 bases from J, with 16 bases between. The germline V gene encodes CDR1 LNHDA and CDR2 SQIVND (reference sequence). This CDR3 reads CASSQIPPLPEAFF. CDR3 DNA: TGTGCCAGTAGTCAAATCCCCCCGCTCCCTGAAGCTTTCTTT. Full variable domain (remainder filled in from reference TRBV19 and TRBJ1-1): DGGITQSPKYLFRKEGQNVTLSCEQNLNHDAMYWYRQDPGQGLRLIYYSQIVNDFQKGDIAEGYSVSREKKESFPLTVTSAQKNPTAFYLCASSQIPPLPEAFFGQGTRLTVV.

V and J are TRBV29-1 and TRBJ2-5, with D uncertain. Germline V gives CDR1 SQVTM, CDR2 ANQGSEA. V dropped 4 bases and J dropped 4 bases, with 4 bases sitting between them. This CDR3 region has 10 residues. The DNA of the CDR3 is TGCAGCGTTGTTATAGAGACCCAGTACTTC. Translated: CSVVIETQYF.

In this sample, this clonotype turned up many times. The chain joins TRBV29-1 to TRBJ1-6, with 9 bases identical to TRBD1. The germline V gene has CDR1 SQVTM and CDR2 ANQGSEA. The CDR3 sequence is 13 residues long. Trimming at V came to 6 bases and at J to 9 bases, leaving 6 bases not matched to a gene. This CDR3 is CSVAQGAGSPLHF. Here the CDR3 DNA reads TGCAGCGTCGCACAGGGGGCAGGTTCACCCCTCCACTTT.

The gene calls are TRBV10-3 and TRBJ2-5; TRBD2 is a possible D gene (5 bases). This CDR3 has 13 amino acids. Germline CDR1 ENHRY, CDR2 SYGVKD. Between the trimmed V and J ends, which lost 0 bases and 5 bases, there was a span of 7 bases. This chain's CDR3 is CAISESPGETQYF. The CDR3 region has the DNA TGTGCCATCAGTGAGTCACCGGGGGAGACCCAGTACTTC.

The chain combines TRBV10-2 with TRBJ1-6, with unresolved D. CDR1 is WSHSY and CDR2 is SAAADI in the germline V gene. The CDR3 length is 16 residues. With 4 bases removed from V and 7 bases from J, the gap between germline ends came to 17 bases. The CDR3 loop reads CASSAGGAPRNSPLHF. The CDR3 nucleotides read TGCGCCAGCAGTGCAGGTGGAGCGCCCCGAAATTCACCCCTCCACTTT.

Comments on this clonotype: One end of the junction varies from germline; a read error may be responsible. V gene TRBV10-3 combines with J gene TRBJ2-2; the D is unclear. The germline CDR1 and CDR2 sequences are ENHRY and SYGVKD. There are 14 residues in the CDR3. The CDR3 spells CASSAATVTGELFF. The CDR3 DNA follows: TGTGCCAGCAGTGCGGCTACAGTCACCGGGGAGCTGTTTTTT.

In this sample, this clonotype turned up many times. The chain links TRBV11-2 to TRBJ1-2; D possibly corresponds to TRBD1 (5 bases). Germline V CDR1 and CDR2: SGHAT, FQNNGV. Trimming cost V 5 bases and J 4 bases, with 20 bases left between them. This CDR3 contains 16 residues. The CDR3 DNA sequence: TGTGCCAGCAGCATGAGTGGGACCGCGGGCCTCTATGGCTACACCTTC. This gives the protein CASSMSGTAGLYGYTF.

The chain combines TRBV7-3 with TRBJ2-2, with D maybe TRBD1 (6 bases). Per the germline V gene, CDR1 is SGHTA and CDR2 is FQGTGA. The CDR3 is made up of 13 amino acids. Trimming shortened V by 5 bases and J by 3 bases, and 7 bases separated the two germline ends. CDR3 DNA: TGTGCCAGCAGCCAGGGGTACACCGGGGAGCTGTTTTTT. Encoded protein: CASSQGYTGELFF.

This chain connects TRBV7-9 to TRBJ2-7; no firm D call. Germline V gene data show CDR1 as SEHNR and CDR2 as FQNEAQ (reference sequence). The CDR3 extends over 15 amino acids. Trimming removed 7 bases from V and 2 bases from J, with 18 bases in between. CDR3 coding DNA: TGTGCCAGCACCACCGACCCCGTGGGTACCTACGAGCAGTACTTC. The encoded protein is CASTTDPVGTYEQYF.

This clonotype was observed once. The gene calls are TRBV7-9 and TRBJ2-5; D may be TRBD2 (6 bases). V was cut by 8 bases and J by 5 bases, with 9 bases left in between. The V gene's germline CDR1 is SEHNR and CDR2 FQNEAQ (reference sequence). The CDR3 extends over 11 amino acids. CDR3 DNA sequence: TGTGCCAGCGGGGAGGAGGAGACCCAGTACTTC. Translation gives CASGEEETQYF.

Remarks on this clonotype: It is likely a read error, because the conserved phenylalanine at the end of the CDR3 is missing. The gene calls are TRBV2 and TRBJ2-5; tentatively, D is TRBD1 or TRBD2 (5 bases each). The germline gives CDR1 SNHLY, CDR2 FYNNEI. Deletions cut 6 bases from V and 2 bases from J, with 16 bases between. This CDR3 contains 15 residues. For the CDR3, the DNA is TGTGCCAGCAGCTTGACAGAGGGATGGCAAGAGACCCAGTACCTC. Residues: CASSLTEGWQETQYL.

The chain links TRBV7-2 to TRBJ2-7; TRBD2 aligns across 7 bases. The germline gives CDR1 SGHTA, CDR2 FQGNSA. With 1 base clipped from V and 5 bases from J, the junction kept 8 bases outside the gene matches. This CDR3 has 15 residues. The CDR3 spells CASSLEGGPLHEQYF. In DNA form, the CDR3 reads TGTGCCAGCAGCTTAGAGGGAGGGCCTCTCCACGAGCAGTACTTC. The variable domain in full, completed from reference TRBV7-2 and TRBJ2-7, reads GAGVSQSPSNKVTEKGKDVELRCDPISGHTALYWYRQSLGQGLEFLIYFQGNSAPDKSGLPSDRFSAERTGGSVSTLTIQRTQQEDSAVYLCASSLEGGPLHEQYFGPGTRLTVT.

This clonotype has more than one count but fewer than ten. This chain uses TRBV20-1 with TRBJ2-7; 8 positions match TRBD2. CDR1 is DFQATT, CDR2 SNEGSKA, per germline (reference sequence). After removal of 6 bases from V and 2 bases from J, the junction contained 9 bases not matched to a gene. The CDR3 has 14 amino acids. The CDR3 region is CSAHSGAGTYEQYF. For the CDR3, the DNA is TGCAGTGCCCATAGCGGGGCGGGTACCTACGAGCAGTACTTC.

The CDR3 coding sequence is TGTGCCAGCGTGACAGGGGGCTGGACTGAAGCTTTCTTT. This gives the protein CASVTGGWTEAFF. This chain links TRBV2 with TRBJ1-1; 10 nucleotides agree with TRBD1. V shed 8 bases, J shed 5 bases, and the junction held 5 bases outside the gene matches. CDR3 length: 13 residues. Germline CDR1 reads SNHLY; CDR2 reads FYNNEI.

The CDR3 nucleotides are TGTGCCAGCAGCCAAGATCACTTCCAGGGGGCTGAAGCTTTCTTT. Translated: CASSQDHFQGAEAFF. The rearrangement uses TRBV7-9 and TRBJ1-1; 7 bases are shared with TRBD1. The CDR3 loop spans 15 amino acids. The junction had 12 bases not matched to a gene; V was cut back by 5 bases and J by 6 bases. Germline-derived CDR1 and CDR2 are SEHNR and FQNEAQ (reference sequence).

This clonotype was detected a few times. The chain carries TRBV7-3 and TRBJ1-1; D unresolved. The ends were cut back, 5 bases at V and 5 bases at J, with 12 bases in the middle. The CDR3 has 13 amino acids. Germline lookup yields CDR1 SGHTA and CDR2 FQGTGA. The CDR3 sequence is CASSQRAGTEAFF. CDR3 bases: TGTGCCAGCAGCCAAAGGGCGGGGACTGAAGCTTTCTTT.

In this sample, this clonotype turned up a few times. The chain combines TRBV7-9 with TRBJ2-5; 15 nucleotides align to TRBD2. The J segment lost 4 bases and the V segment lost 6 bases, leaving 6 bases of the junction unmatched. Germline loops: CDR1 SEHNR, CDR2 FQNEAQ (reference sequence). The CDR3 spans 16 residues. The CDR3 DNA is TGTGCCAGCAGGAGGGGACTAGCGGGGGGAGGAGAGACCCAGTACTTC. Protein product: CASRRGLAGGGETQYF.

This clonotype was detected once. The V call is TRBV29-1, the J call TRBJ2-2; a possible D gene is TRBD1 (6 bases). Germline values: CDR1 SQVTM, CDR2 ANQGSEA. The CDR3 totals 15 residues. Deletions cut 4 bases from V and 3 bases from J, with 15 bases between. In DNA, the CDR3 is TGCAGCGTTGCCCTAAGGGGACAAGACACCGGGGAGCTGTTTTTT. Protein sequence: CSVALRGQDTGELFF.

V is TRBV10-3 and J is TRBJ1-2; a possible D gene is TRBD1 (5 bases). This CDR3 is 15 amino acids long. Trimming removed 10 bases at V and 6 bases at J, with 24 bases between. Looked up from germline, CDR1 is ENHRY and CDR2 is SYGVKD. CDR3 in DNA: TGTGCCACCCAGAGGGGAGGGGCCGAAGCGAATGGCTACACCTTC. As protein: CATQRGGAEANGYTF.

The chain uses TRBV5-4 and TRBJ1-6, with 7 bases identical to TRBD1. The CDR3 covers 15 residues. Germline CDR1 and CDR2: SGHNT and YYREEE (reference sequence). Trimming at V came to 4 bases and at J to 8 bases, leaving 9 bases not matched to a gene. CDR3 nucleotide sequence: TGTGCCAGCAGCCCCGAGGTCCAGGGGGATTCACCCCTCCACTTT. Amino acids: CASSPEVQGDSPLHF.

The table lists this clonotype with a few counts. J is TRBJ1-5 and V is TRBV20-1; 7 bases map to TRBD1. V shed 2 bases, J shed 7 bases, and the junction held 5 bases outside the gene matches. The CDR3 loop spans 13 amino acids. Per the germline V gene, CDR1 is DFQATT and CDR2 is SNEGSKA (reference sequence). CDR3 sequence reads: CSARTGVQQPQHF. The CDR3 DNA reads TGCAGTGCTAGAACAGGGGTCCAACAGCCCCAGCATTTT.

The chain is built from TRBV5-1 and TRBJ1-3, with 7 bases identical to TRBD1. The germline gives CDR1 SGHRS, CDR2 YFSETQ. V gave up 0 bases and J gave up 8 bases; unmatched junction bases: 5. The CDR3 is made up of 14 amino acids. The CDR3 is CASSLESGGDTIYF. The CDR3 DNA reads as TGCGCCAGCAGCTTGGAATCAGGGGGGGACACCATATATTTT.

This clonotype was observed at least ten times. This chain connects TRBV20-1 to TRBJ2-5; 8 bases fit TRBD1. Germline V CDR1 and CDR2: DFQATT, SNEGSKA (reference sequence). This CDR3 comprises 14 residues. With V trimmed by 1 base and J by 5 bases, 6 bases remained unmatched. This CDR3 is CSARATGEYETQYF. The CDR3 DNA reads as TGCAGTGCTAGAGCGACAGGGGAGTACGAGACCCAGTACTTC.

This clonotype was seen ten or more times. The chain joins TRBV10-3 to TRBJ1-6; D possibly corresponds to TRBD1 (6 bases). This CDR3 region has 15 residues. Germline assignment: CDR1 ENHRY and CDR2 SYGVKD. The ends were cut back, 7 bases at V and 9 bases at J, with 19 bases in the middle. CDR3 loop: CAITGQLGERSPLHF. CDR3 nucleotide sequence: TGTGCCATCACTGGACAGTTAGGAGAACGTTCACCCCTCCACTTT.